The 5 T cell receptor beta chains below come from one sample, sequenced in a study of T cell responses to AZD1222 COVID-19 vaccine. Profiled with immunoSEQ multiplex PCR; TCRdb holds only in-frame clones, not every one. The data contain some 140,000 clones, more than 85% of them singletons. The sequences come from peripheral blood, collected on day 0 of AZD1222 vaccination. The receptors originated from an adult in good health.

V is TRBV4-3 and J is TRBJ1-2; 10 bases agree with TRBD1. The CDR3 contains 17 residues. J lost 4 bases, V lost 4 bases, and 12 bases had no gene match. CDR1 LGHNA and CDR2 YSLEER come from the germline V gene. CDR3 bases: TGCGCCAGCAGCCGGCTTGGCGGGACAGGGGTTTTCTATGGCTACACCTTC. Protein: CASSRLGGTGVFYGYTF.

The chain recombines TRBV3-1 (or the pseudogene TRBV3-2) with TRBJ1-4; a possible D gene is TRBD1 (6 bases). This CDR3 region has 14 residues. V lost 0 bases to trimming and J lost 10 bases, with 12 bases between them. Germline CDR1 LGHDT, CDR2 YNNKEL (reference sequence). CDR3 bases: TGTGCCAGCAGCCAAGATCTTAGGGGGGGAAAACTGTTTTTT. Protein: CASSQDLRGGKLFF.

The chain couples TRBV30 to TRBJ1-2, with unresolved D. V lost 0 bases, J lost 4 bases, and 15 bases lay in between. The CDR3 covers 15 residues. CDR1 and CDR2 (germline): GTSNPN, SVGIG (reference sequence). CDR3 region: CAWSVGSQPTYGYTF. CDR3 bases: TGTGCCTGGAGTGTTGGTAGTCAGCCTACCTATGGCTACACCTTC. Complete variable domain (other parts from reference TRBV30 and TRBJ1-2): SQTIHQWPATLVQPVGSPLSLECTVEGTSNPNLYWYRQAAGRGLQLLFYSVGIGQISSEVPQNLSASRPQDRQFILSSKKLLLSDSGFYLCAWSVGSQPTYGYTFGSGTRLTVV.

The chain combines TRBV19 with TRBJ2-1, with D unresolved. This CDR3 spans 11 amino acids. The germline CDR1 and CDR2 sequences are LNHDA and SQIVND (reference sequence). Trimming pared 1 base from V and 10 bases from J, leaving 5 bases between. The CDR3 loop is CASSIGEEQFF. Here the CDR3 DNA reads TGTGCCAGTAGTATAGGGGAAGAGCAGTTCTTC.

This rearrangement joins TRBV12-5 to TRBJ2-7; D is unresolved. The length of the CDR3 is 11 residues. Trimming removed 0 bases from V and 6 bases from J, with 3 bases in between. In germline, CDR1 is LGHNT, CDR2 FRNRAP. The CDR3 region is CASGLVSEQYF. The CDR3 DNA reads TGTGCTAGTGGTTTGGTAAGCGAGCAGTACTTC. Looking up the rest from reference TRBV12-5 and TRBJ2-7 gives the full variable domain: DARVTQTPRHKVTEMGQEVTMRCQPILGHNTVFWYRQTMMQGLELLAYFRNRAPLDDSGMPKDRFSAEMPDATLATLKIQPSEPRDSAVYFCASGLVSEQYFGPGTRLTVT.